Following are 22 T cell receptor beta chains from one sample sequenced in a study of cytomegalovirus exposure and HLA in healthy donors. PCR amplification relied on 60 Vbeta primers (plus 13 Jbeta primers). The data were produced by immunoSEQ multiplex PCR, yet TCRdb's version contains in-frame clones alone and is incomplete. The sample contains a few hundred thousand clones, around 90% of which appear only once. The sample consisted of PBMCs. Receptors were obtained from a girl between 2 and 10 years old in good health and CMV-seronegative.

The V and J genes are TRBV2 and TRBJ2-7; the D is unclear. CDR1 and CDR2 (germline): SNHLY, FYNNEI. The CDR3 sequence is 13 residues long. The V and J ends lost 7 bases and 0 bases respectively, with 10 bases between them. As DNA, the CDR3 is TGTGCCAGCATCGGCGACAACTCCTACGAGCAGTACTTC. It translates to CASIGDNSYEQYF.

The chain couples TRBV6-5 to TRBJ2-7, with no clear D. V was cut by 0 bases and J by 0 bases, with 9 bases left in between. Germline V gene lookup returns CDR1 MNHEY and CDR2 SVGAGI. The CDR3 totals 15 residues. In nucleotides, the CDR3 is TGTGCCAGCAGTTACTCCCAGATTTACTCCTACGAGCAGTACTTC. Translated: CASSYSQIYSYEQYF.

This chain connects TRBV30 to TRBJ1-1; TRBD1 aligns across 12 bases. The germline V gene has CDR1 GTSNPN and CDR2 SVGIG (reference sequence). The CDR3 is 16 residues long. With V trimmed by 3 bases and J by 5 bases, 10 bases remained unmatched. This chain's CDR3 is CAWRDGTGGGKTEAFF. DNA for the CDR3: TGTGCCTGGAGGGACGGGACAGGGGGCGGTAAGACTGAAGCTTTCTTT. Using reference TRBV30 and TRBJ1-1 for the parts outside the CDR3, the full variable domain is SQTIHQWPATLVQPVGSPLSLECTVEGTSNPNLYWYRQAAGRGLQLLFYSVGIGQISSEVPQNLSASRPQDRQFILSSKKLLLSDSGFYLCAWRDGTGGGKTEAFFGQGTRLTVV.

The chain is built from TRBV2 and TRBJ1-5; D gene ambiguous. The CDR3 runs to 15 residues. V shed 6 bases and J shed 0 bases, with 12 bases lying between them. The germline V gene has CDR1 SNHLY and CDR2 FYNNEI. The CDR3 reads CASRRPGDSNQPQHF. The CDR3 nucleotides are TGTGCCAGCAGACGCCCTGGAGATAGCAATCAGCCCCAGCATTTT.

V is TRBV11-3 and J is TRBJ2-1, with 14 bases matching TRBD2. Unmatched junction bases numbered 4, after V lost 5 bases and J lost 7 bases. Germline-derived CDR1 and CDR2 are SGHNT and YENEEA. The CDR3 covers 15 residues. The CDR3, as DNA: TGTGCCAGCAGCCGGACTAGCGGGGGGCTAAATGAGCAGTTCTTC. It encodes CASSRTSGGLNEQFF.

This clone was seen a handful of times. The CDR3 bases are TGTGCCAGCAGCTTTGAACAGGGGGCATACGAGCAGTACTTC. It specifies CASSFEQGAYEQYF. J is TRBJ2-7 and V is TRBV11-2; 9 nucleotides agree with TRBD1. Germline CDR1 and CDR2: SGHAT and FQNNGV. Trimming removed 3 bases from V and 4 bases from J; junction bases left unmatched: 4. This CDR3 contains 14 residues.

V usage is TRBV13 and J usage is TRBJ2-5; D gene uncertain. The J call may be wrong; the DNA end is better matched by TRBJ2-7. The CDR3 covers 14 residues. CDR1 and CDR2 (germline): PRHDT, FYEKMQ (reference sequence). CDR3 sequence (DNA): TGTGCCAGCAGCTCCCGCCTGAGCTCCTACGAGCAGTACTTC. This translates into CASSSRLSSYEQYF.

The chain has TRBV19 and TRBJ1-1, with no clear D. CDR3 size: 15 residues. CDR1 is LNHDA, CDR2 SQIVND, per germline (reference sequence). The V end was cut by 1 base, the J end by 0 bases, with 9 bases between. The DNA for the CDR3 is TGTGCCAGTAGTATAGGAGGGATCATGAACACTGAAGCTTTCTTT. The encoded protein is CASSIGGIMNTEAFF. Full variable domain (rest looked up from reference TRBV19 and TRBJ1-1): DGGITQSPKYLFRKEGQNVTLSCEQNLNHDAMYWYRQDPGQGLRLIYYSQIVNDFQKGDIAEGYSVSREKKESFPLTVTSAQKNPTAFYLCASSIGGIMNTEAFFGQGTRLTVV.

About this clone itself: The same CDR3 arises from other DNA sequences in this sample as well. CDR3 amino acids: CASSPRTANTGELFF. The DNA for the CDR3 is TGTGCCAGCTCACCTCGGACAGCGAACACCGGGGAGCTGTTTTTT. The chain couples TRBV18 to TRBJ2-2; the D gene is possibly TRBD1 (6 bases). The CDR3 runs to 15 residues. Germline V gene data show CDR1 as KGHSH and CDR2 as LQKENI. The germline V and J ends were trimmed by 3 bases and 0 bases, with 8 bases remaining between them. The entire variable domain, with the rest obtained from reference TRBV18 and TRBJ2-2, is as follows: NAGVMQNPRHLVRRRGQEARLRCSPMKGHSHVYWYRQLPEEGLKFMVYLQKENIIDESGMPKERFSAEFPKEGPSILRIQQVVRGDSAAYFCASSPRTANTGELFFGEGSRLTVL.

The V call is TRBV18, the J call TRBJ1-4; possibly TRBD1 for D (5 bases). Germline lookup yields CDR1 KGHSH and CDR2 LQKENI. Trimming removed 3 bases from V and 0 bases from J, with 5 bases in between. The CDR3 totals 14 residues. CDR3: CASSPTATNEKLFF. The CDR3 DNA sequence: TGTGCCAGCTCACCGACAGCAACTAATGAAAAACTGTTTTTT.

This chain connects TRBV6-5 to TRBJ1-1, with D unresolved. Germline V gene sequence: CDR1 MNHEY, CDR2 SVGAGI. The CDR3 consists of 13 residues. Trimming took off 7 bases at V and 3 bases at J, with 12 bases between the two ends. The chain's CDR3 is CASNGPSHTEAFF. CDR3 DNA sequence: TGTGCCAGCAATGGGCCGTCTCACACTGAAGCTTTCTTT.

The chain is built from TRBV28 and TRBJ2-6; D remains ambiguous. The CDR3 extends over 18 amino acids. The germline CDR1 and CDR2 sequences are MDHEN and SYDVKM. The V gene lost 1 base and the J gene lost 4 bases, with 17 bases spanning the gap. The CDR3 is CASSLYAGLSLGANVLTF. The CDR3, as DNA: TGTGCCAGCAGTTTATATGCAGGCCTGTCTCTGGGGGCCAACGTCCTGACTTTC.

The rearrangement links TRBV27 to TRBJ2-2; 9 bases agree with TRBD1. This CDR3 has 16 residues. The trim removed 3 bases at V and 4 bases at J, leaving 6 bases unmatched. Looked up from germline, CDR1 is MNHEY and CDR2 is SMNVEV (reference sequence). The CDR3 here is CASSLLGQGFTGELFF. The CDR3 DNA is TGTGCCAGCAGTTTGTTAGGACAGGGGTTCACCGGGGAGCTGTTTTTT.

This clone occurred once. The V gene is TRBV5-1, the J gene TRBJ2-1; 11 bases agree with TRBD2. Germline lookup yields CDR1 SGHRS and CDR2 YFSETQ. J was trimmed by 2 bases and V by 0 bases; bases with no gene match: 7. There are 18 residues in the CDR3. The chain's CDR3 is CASSLGLAGGQAYNEQFF. The CDR3 coding sequence is TGCGCCAGCAGCTTGGGGCTAGCGGGAGGACAAGCCTACAATGAGCAGTTCTTC.

This chain joins TRBV27 and TRBJ1-1; 9 bases map to TRBD1. The junction had 6 bases not matched to a gene; V was cut back by 5 bases and J by 5 bases. The CDR3 loop spans 14 amino acids. Germline values: CDR1 MNHEY, CDR2 SMNVEV (reference sequence). In DNA form, the CDR3 reads TGTGCCAGCAGTCTCGACAGGGGGGGAACTGAAGCTTTCTTT. Protein sequence: CASSLDRGGTEAFF.

The rearrangement uses TRBV30 and TRBJ1-3; possible D gene TRBD1, 6 bases. V shed 5 bases and J shed 6 bases, with 17 bases lying between them. From germline, CDR1 is GTSNPN and CDR2 SVGIG (reference sequence). The length of the CDR3 is 14 residues. The CDR3 spells CAWSRGGQLNTIYF. As DNA, the CDR3 is TGTGCCTGGTCCCGGGGGGGGCAATTAAACACCATATATTTT.

This chain joins TRBV6-5 and TRBJ2-1; tentative D call: TRBD2 (5 bases). The CDR3 is made up of 16 amino acids. The germline CDR1 and CDR2 sequences are MNHEY and SVGAGI. Trimming removed 2 bases at V and 2 bases at J, with 13 bases between. CDR3 bases: TGTGCCAGCAGTTACGGGAGCCAGCGGACCTACAATGAGCAGTTCTTC. Amino acids: CASSYGSQRTYNEQFF.

This sequence joins TRBV27 and TRBJ2-5; 9 positions agree with TRBD1. Germline V gene sequence: CDR1 MNHEY, CDR2 SMNVEV (reference sequence). This CDR3 is built from 15 residues. V lost 4 bases to trimming and J lost 4 bases; unmatched junction nucleotides: 7. As DNA, the CDR3 is TGTGCCAGCAGTTCCTCGGACAGGGGAGGAGAGACCCAGTACTTC. This codes for CASSSSDRGGETQYF.

The chain employs TRBV9 and TRBJ2-3; 9 nucleotides line up with TRBD1. The germline CDR1 and CDR2 sequences are SGDLS and YYNGEE. This CDR3 has 17 residues. Trimming at V came to 3 bases and at J to 1 base, leaving 9 bases not matched to a gene. The DNA for the CDR3 is TGTGCCAGCAGCGCCGGGACAGGGAATGGGGGCACAGATACGCAGTATTTT. Its translation: CASSAGTGNGGTDTQYF.

This chain uses TRBV18 with TRBJ1-4; perhaps TRBD1 as D (5 bases). Germline V gene sequence: CDR1 KGHSH, CDR2 LQKENI. Trimming left V 0 bases short and J 6 bases short, with 8 bases between. There are 14 residues in the CDR3. CDR3 region: CASSPPARDEKLFF. CDR3 nucleotide sequence: TGTGCCAGCTCACCACCCGCCAGGGATGAAAAACTGTTTTTT. The variable domain in full, completed from reference TRBV18 and TRBJ1-4, reads NAGVMQNPRHLVRRRGQEARLRCSPMKGHSHVYWYRQLPEEGLKFMVYLQKENIIDESGMPKERFSAEFPKEGPSILRIQQVVRGDSAAYFCASSPPARDEKLFFGSGTQLSVL.

The CDR3 sequence: CSVATGLETQYF. The DNA for the CDR3 is TGCAGCGTCGCTACAGGGTTGGAGACCCAGTACTTC. The chain recombines TRBV29-1 with TRBJ2-5, with D maybe TRBD1 (6 bases). This CDR3 spans 12 amino acids. V lost 6 bases, J lost 5 bases, and 13 bases lay in between. Germline V gene sequence: CDR1 SQVTM, CDR2 ANQGSEA.

The chain joins TRBV4-1 to TRBJ2-1; 7 bases fit TRBD2. There are 16 residues in the CDR3. The junction had 5 bases not matched to a gene; V was cut back by 0 bases and J by 3 bases. CDR1 MGHRA and CDR2 YSYEKL come from the germline V gene. CDR3 sequence: CASSQEAGASYNEQFF. The CDR3 nucleotides are TGCGCCAGCAGCCAAGAGGCGGGAGCCAGCTACAATGAGCAGTTCTTC.